One and the same sample provided the 30 T cell receptor beta chains below, sequenced in a study of tumor-infiltrating lymphocytes in localized non-small cell lung cancer. Some clones are missing from TCRdb's copy, which holds only in-frame ones; the method was immunoSEQ multiplex PCR. The sample gives about 23,000 clones, around 67% of which show up once; 6% to 6.5% is in the top ten. The material sequenced was lung tumor tissue. The source is a human donor with non-small cell lung cancer.

The CDR3 here is CASSEPHGTGGAVLEPQHF. Here the CDR3 DNA reads TGCGCCAGCAGTGAGCCCCACGGGACAGGGGGCGCGGTATTAGAGCCCCAGCATTTT. The chain employs TRBV10-2 and TRBJ1-5; 12 nucleotides agree with TRBD1. CDR3 length equals 19 residues. The V segment lost 2 bases and the J segment 8 bases; nucleotides outside the gene matches: 16. Germline values: CDR1 WSHSY, CDR2 SAAADI.

This chain connects TRBV19 to TRBJ1-3; a weak D match, TRBD1 (5 bases). Germline CDR1 is LNHDA and CDR2 is SQIVND (reference sequence). Trimming removed 6 bases from V and 0 bases from J, with 24 bases in between. This CDR3 has 19 amino acids. The CDR3 here is CASSRLREGISPSGNTIYF. The DNA of the CDR3 is TGTGCCAGTAGCCGCCTACGGGAGGGGATAAGCCCCTCTGGAAACACCATATATTTT.

The genes are TRBV7-2 and TRBJ1-6, with 7 bases aligning to TRBD1. Germline CDR1 SGHTA, CDR2 FQGNSA. Germline trimming cut 1 base from V and 5 bases from J; bases unmatched to any gene: 11. This CDR3 comprises 18 residues. In nucleotides, the CDR3 is TGTGCCAGCAGCTTAGGGAGACAGGGTAGGGCAAATAATTCACCCCTCCACTTT. As protein: CASSLGRQGRANNSPLHF.

The chain has TRBV18 and TRBJ2-1; a weak D match, TRBD2 (5 bases). V was pared by 3 bases and J by 0 bases, with 9 bases between. The CDR3 extends over 15 amino acids. Germline V gives CDR1 KGHSH, CDR2 LQKENI. CDR3 amino acids: CASSPGKSSYNEQFF. In DNA, the CDR3 is TGTGCCAGCTCACCCGGGAAAAGCTCCTACAATGAGCAGTTCTTC.

The chain combines TRBV29-1 with TRBJ1-1, with a tentative D call TRBD1 (5 bases). The CDR3 is 13 amino acids. Germline CDR1 is SQVTM and CDR2 is ANQGSEA. The V end was cut by 4 bases, the J end by 4 bases, with 13 bases between. CDR3 residues: CSVGARAGTEAFF. The CDR3 nucleotides read TGCAGCGTTGGGGCCAGGGCGGGCACTGAAGCTTTCTTT.

Here the CDR3 DNA reads TGTGCCGGAGCGGGGGCCAGGGGAGATACGCAGTATTTT. Translated, it gives CAGAGARGDTQYF. The chain combines TRBV6-1 with TRBJ2-3; 8 bases match TRBD2. V dropped 11 bases and J dropped 5; count of bases not matched to a gene: 9. The CDR3 runs 13 residues. CDR1 MNHNS and CDR2 SASEGT come from the germline V gene.

The rearrangement links TRBV5-4 to TRBJ2-7; TRBD1 aligns across 8 bases. The germline CDR1 and CDR2 sequences are SGHNT and YYREEE (reference sequence). The J segment lost 0 bases and the V segment lost 4 bases, leaving 6 bases of the junction unmatched. This CDR3 comprises 15 residues. The CDR3 loop reads CASSRQGSSSYEQYF. The CDR3, as DNA: TGTGCCAGCAGCAGACAGGGGTCCAGCTCCTACGAGCAGTACTTC.

This clone was recorded once. The V and J genes are TRBV21-1 and TRBJ1-6. TRBV21-1 is tagged as a pseudogene. CDR3 length: 9 residues. CDR3 loop: CASSIPPHF. The CDR3 DNA reads as TGTGCCAGCAGCATCCCTCCCCACTTT.

This clone was observed once. The rearrangement uses TRBV5-1 and TRBJ2-1; D may match TRBD1 or TRBD2 (5 bases each). The germline gives CDR1 SGHRS, CDR2 YFSETQ. Trimming stripped 5 bases from V and 3 bases from J, with 9 bases between. This CDR3 has 13 amino acids. CDR3 region: CASSPGGYNEQFF. The CDR3 nucleotides read TGCGCCAGCAGTCCTGGGGGCTACAATGAGCAGTTCTTC.

This rearrangement joins TRBV7-7 to TRBJ2-3, with 9 bases matching TRBD1. Trimming at V came to 5 bases and at J to 4 bases, leaving 7 bases not matched to a gene. Germline V gene sequence: CDR1 SSHAT, CDR2 FNYEAQ (reference sequence). The CDR3 contains 15 residues. CDR3 sequence reads: CASSPGTGKADTQYF. The DNA of the CDR3 is TGTGCCAGCAGCCCAGGGACAGGGAAGGCAGATACGCAGTATTTT.

This clone has a single count. The chain couples TRBV18 to TRBJ1-2, with 9 nucleotides matching TRBD1. The V gene's germline CDR1 is KGHSH and CDR2 LQKENI. V dropped 6 bases and J dropped 6; count of bases not matched to a gene: 5. The CDR3 covers 13 residues. CDR3 in amino acids: CASSPGQGNGYTF. CDR3 DNA sequence: TGTGCCAGCTCCCCGGGACAGGGTAATGGCTACACCTTC.

Remarks on this clone: The sample has other DNA sequences that encode this CDR3 too. The rearrangement uses TRBV5-6 and TRBJ1-3; unclear D gene. The germline CDR1 and CDR2 sequences are SGHDT and YYEEEE. V gave up 1 base and J gave up 7 bases, with 3 bases separating them. This CDR3 comprises 11 residues. CDR3 sequence reads: CASSLRNTIYF. The CDR3, as DNA: TGTGCCAGCAGCTTGAGGAACACCATATATTTT.

The sample holds one count of this clone. J is TRBJ1-5 and V is TRBV11-3; no definite D call. V lost 1 base and J lost 3, with 4 bases in between. The CDR3 has 13 residues. Germline V gene lookup returns CDR1 SGHNT and CDR2 YENEEA. The chain's CDR3 is CASSLGANQPQHF. Written as DNA, the CDR3 is TGTGCCAGCAGCTTAGGCGCCAATCAGCCCCAGCATTTT. Full variable domain (rest looked up from reference TRBV11-3 and TRBJ1-5): EAGVVQSPRYKIIEKKQPVAFWCNPISGHNTLYWYLQNLGQGPELLIRYENEEAVDDSQLPKDRFSAERLKGVDSTLKIQPAELGDSAVYLCASSLGANQPQHFGDGTRLSIL.

CDR3 sequence (DNA): TGTGCCAGCAGCCCTTCAGGGGGCCTGAAAGCTTTCTTT. This gives the protein CASSPSGGLKAFF. V gene TRBV7-2 combines with J gene TRBJ1-1, with TRBD1 identical over 8 bases. The CDR3 is 13 residues long. The germline V gene encodes CDR1 SGHTA and CDR2 FQGNSA. The J segment lost 9 bases and the V segment lost 5 bases, leaving 8 bases of the junction unmatched.

The chain is built from TRBV7-9 and TRBJ1-2, with D uncertain. V lost 8 bases to trimming and J lost 7 bases, with 11 bases between them. CDR3 length equals 11 residues. Germline CDR1 and CDR2: SEHNR and FQNEAQ (reference sequence). The CDR3 nucleotides are TGTGCCAGCGATGAGGGAGGTGGCTACACCTTC. It specifies CASDEGGGYTF.

J is TRBJ2-7 and V is TRBV7-2; D uncertain. The CDR3 contains 13 residues. V was shortened by 4 bases and J by 2 bases, with 9 bases between the two germline ends. From germline, CDR1 is SGHTA and CDR2 FQGNSA. CDR3 protein: CASSSDVPYEQYF. The CDR3 nucleotides are TGTGCCAGCAGCTCGGACGTCCCCTACGAGCAGTACTTC.

CDR3 DNA sequence: TGTGCCAGCAGTCAGTCTCACGAGCAGTACTTC. Translated: CASSQSHEQYF. The rearrangement links TRBV25-1 to TRBJ2-7, with no clear D. There are 11 residues in the CDR3. Germline V gene data show CDR1 as MGHDK and CDR2 as SYGVNS. V was trimmed by 5 bases and J by 5 bases, leaving 7 bases between them.

V usage is TRBV29-1 and J usage is TRBJ1-2; possible D gene TRBD1, 5 bases. Per the germline V gene, CDR1 is SQVTM and CDR2 is ANQGSEA. The CDR3 has 14 amino acids. CDR3: CSITKGRGVGGYTF. CDR3 coding DNA: TGCAGTATCACGAAGGGGAGGGGAGTAGGCGGCTACACCTTC.

The chain has TRBV5-1 and TRBJ2-5; maybe TRBD2 (7 bases). V was pared by 4 bases and J by 1 base, with 11 bases between. The CDR3 extends over 14 amino acids. In germline, CDR1 is SGHRS, CDR2 YFSETQ. In nucleotides, the CDR3 is TGCGCCAGCAGCCCGGGGGGCCCCCAAGAGACCCAGTACTTC. Its protein is CASSPGGPQETQYF.

The genes are TRBV5-4 and TRBJ2-1, with a possible D match to TRBD1 (6 bases). CDR3 length: 14 amino acids. V was cut by 1 base and J by 1 base, with 6 bases left in between. Germline CDR1 is SGHNT and CDR2 is YYREEE (reference sequence). In nucleotides, the CDR3 is TGTGCCAGCAGCTTGAGGGGGTCCTACAATGAGCAGTTCTTC. Translated, it gives CASSLRGSYNEQFF.

The chain is built from TRBV7-2 and TRBJ2-2, with 9 bases fitting TRBD1. V dropped 3 bases and J dropped 10; count of bases not matched to a gene: 9. The CDR3 runs 15 residues. Germline V gives CDR1 SGHTA, CDR2 FQGNSA. DNA for the CDR3: TGTGCCAGCAGCTTGGCCGGACAGGGGAGCACGGAGCTGTTTTTT. This encodes CASSLAGQGSTELFF.

J is TRBJ1-1 and V is TRBV5-5; tentatively, D is TRBD1 (6 bases). Trimming removed 1 base at V and 1 base at J, with 14 bases between. Germline values: CDR1 SGHKS, CDR2 YYEKEE (reference sequence). The CDR3 is made up of 16 amino acids. CDR3 amino acids: CASSLWQGFRNTEAFF. In DNA form, the CDR3 reads TGTGCCAGCAGCTTGTGGCAGGGGTTCAGGAACACTGAAGCTTTCTTT.

This clone has only one observation. V and J are TRBV4-2 and TRBJ2-7; D is undetermined. This CDR3 spans 13 amino acids. CDR1 and CDR2 (germline): LGHNA, YNFKEQ. Trimming took off 0 bases at V and 7 bases at J, with 10 bases between the two ends. CDR3 region: CASSQDPSREQYF. In nucleotides, the CDR3 is TGTGCCAGCAGCCAAGATCCCTCGCGAGAGCAGTACTTC.

This rearrangement joins TRBV11-2 to TRBJ2-3; 8 bases are a match to TRBD2. CDR3 size: 16 residues. Trimming took 5 bases from V and 1 from J; bases not matched to a gene: 8. Germline CDR1 and CDR2: SGHAT and FQNNGV. CDR3 in DNA: TGTGCCAGCAGCCCGAACAAGCGGGGGTGCACAGATACGCAGTATTTT. Residues: CASSPNKRGCTDTQYF.

This chain links TRBV18 with TRBJ2-6; a possible D gene is TRBD2 (5 bases). This CDR3 is 17 amino acids long. Germline V CDR1 and CDR2: KGHSH, LQKENI. The V gene lost 1 base and the J gene lost 1 base, with 11 bases spanning the gap. Here the CDR3 reads CASSPLASGSGANVLTF. The CDR3 nucleotides are TGTGCCAGCTCACCACTGGCCAGCGGATCTGGGGCCAACGTCCTGACTTTC.

This chain joins TRBV5-4 and TRBJ1-2; D uncertain. Trimming removed 0 bases from V and 6 bases from J, with 15 bases in between. CDR1 SGHNT and CDR2 YYREEE come from the germline V gene (reference sequence). The CDR3 contains 15 residues. The CDR3 sequence is CASSLASVGLDGYTF. CDR3 DNA: TGTGCCAGCAGCTTGGCCTCGGTGGGTCTGGATGGCTACACCTTC.

The V and J genes are TRBV7-2 and TRBJ2-2; 7 nucleotides match TRBD1. The CDR3 length is 14 residues. The junction had 1 base not matched to a gene; V was cut back by 5 bases and J by 1 base. CDR1 is SGHTA, CDR2 FQGNSA, per germline. For the CDR3, the DNA is TGTGCCAGCAGCAGACAGGGGAACACCGGGGAGCTGTTTTTT. It encodes CASSRQGNTGELFF. The entire variable domain, with the rest obtained from reference TRBV7-2 and TRBJ2-2, is as follows: GAGVSQSPSNKVTEKGKDVELRCDPISGHTALYWYRQSLGQGLEFLIYFQGNSAPDKSGLPSDRFSAERTGGSVSTLTIQRTQQEDSAVYLCASSRQGNTGELFFGEGSRLTVL.

The V call is TRBV10-1, the J call TRBJ1-3; D is unclear. With 6 bases removed from V and 0 bases from J, the gap between germline ends came to 6 bases. The CDR3 covers 13 residues. Germline V gives CDR1 WNHNN, CDR2 SYGVQD (reference sequence). For the CDR3, the DNA is TGCGCCAGCAGGGATGGCTCTGGAAACACCATATATTTT. Protein product: CASRDGSGNTIYF.

This clone was found a few times. The chain couples TRBV6-4 to TRBJ2-5; D is perhaps TRBD2 (6 bases). CDR3 length equals 15 residues. CDR1 is MRHNA, CDR2 SNTAGT, per germline. The ends were cut back, 5 bases at V and 5 bases at J, with 18 bases in the middle. CDR3 DNA: TGTGCCAGCAGTAGCGTGGGCGGTGCGGGGGAGACCCAGTACTTC. It translates to CASSSVGGAGETQYF.

This chain joins TRBV5-5 and TRBJ2-3; D gene ambiguous. The V end lost 1 base, the J end lost 0 bases, and 12 bases lay between the germline ends. Germline CDR1 is SGHKS and CDR2 is YYEKEE (reference sequence). The CDR3 sequence is 16 residues long. In DNA, the CDR3 is TGTGCCAGCAGCTTGCTCCCCCCATCTAGCACAGATACGCAGTATTTT. Translating gives CASSLLPPSSTDTQYF.